The 26 T cell receptor beta chains listed next were all sequenced from one sample in a study of cytomegalovirus exposure and HLA in healthy donors. The PCR employed 60 Vbeta primers together with 13 Jbeta primers. Here immunoSEQ multiplex PCR was the method, and the copy in TCRdb shows in-frame clones only, minus some. This sample has 150,000 to 200,000 clones; roughly 87% occur once, and the top ten carry over 1.2%. The source material was PBMCs. The receptors come from a girl between 5 and 17 years old in good health and CMV-seropositive.

The rearrangement joins TRBV5-1 to TRBJ2-7; 7 nucleotides align to TRBD2. There are 14 residues in the CDR3. Germline CDR1 reads SGHRS; CDR2 reads YFSETQ. Germline trimming cut 2 bases from V and 5 bases from J; bases unmatched to any gene: 7. The CDR3 spells CASSFEPSGDEQYF. For the CDR3, the DNA is TGCGCCAGCAGCTTTGAGCCTAGCGGCGACGAGCAGTACTTC.

The CDR3 loop is CASSGGHRDTIYEQYF. CDR3 nucleotide sequence: TGTGCCAGCAGTGGGGGTCACCGGGACACGATCTACGAGCAGTACTTC. This sequence joins TRBV28 and TRBJ2-7; perhaps TRBD1 as D (6 bases). The germline V gene has CDR1 MDHEN and CDR2 SYDVKM. V was trimmed by 5 bases and J by 3 bases, leaving 20 bases between them. This CDR3 comprises 16 residues. The full variable domain, in which reference TRBV28 and TRBJ2-7 provide the parts outside the CDR3, is DVKVTQSSRYLVKRTGEKVFLECVQDMDHENMFWYRQDPGLGLRLIYFSYDVKMKEKGDIPEGYSVSREKKERFSLILESASTNQTSMYLCASSGGHRDTIYEQYFGPGTRLTVT.

The chain carries TRBV27 and TRBJ1-1, with a tentative D call TRBD1 (5 bases). Between the trimmed V and J ends, which lost 3 bases and 5 bases, there was a span of 10 bases. The CDR3 has 13 amino acids. Germline loops: CDR1 MNHEY, CDR2 SMNVEV (reference sequence). DNA of the CDR3: TGTGCCAGCAGTTTCTGGGGCGAGACTGAAGCTTTCTTT. Amino acids: CASSFWGETEAFF.

The genes are TRBV28 and TRBJ2-2, with TRBD1 identical over 11 bases. V was pared by 4 bases and J by 4 bases, with 5 bases of the junction left unmatched. CDR1 and CDR2 (germline): MDHEN, SYDVKM. The CDR3 runs 16 residues. The CDR3 region is CASSSPGTGGTGELFF. The CDR3 nucleotides read TGTGCCAGCAGTTCCCCCGGGACAGGGGGCACCGGGGAGCTGTTTTTT.

This clone was observed a handful of times. The chain joins TRBV5-8 to TRBJ1-5, with TRBD1 identical over 7 bases. V was clipped by 1 base and J by 1 base; unmatched bases: 5. The CDR3 covers 16 residues. Germline CDR1 SGHTS, CDR2 YDEGEE. This CDR3 is CASSLPPDRSNQPQHF. The CDR3 nucleotides read TGTGCCAGCAGCTTGCCCCCGGACAGGAGCAATCAGCCCCAGCATTTT.

J is TRBJ1-1 and V is TRBV4-3, with D perhaps TRBD1 (5 bases). The CDR3 length is 16 residues. The ends were cut back, 0 bases at V and 4 bases at J, with 15 bases in the middle. CDR1 and CDR2 from the germline V gene are LGHNA and YSLEER. The CDR3 DNA sequence: TGCGCCAGCAGCCAAGATTTCCGGGGGAGTGGCACTGAAGCTTTCTTT. This gives the protein CASSQDFRGSGTEAFF.

The chain has TRBV15 and TRBJ2-7; the match to TRBD2 covers 7 bases. The V and J ends lost 3 bases and 3 bases, in that order; junction bases with no gene match: 14. This CDR3 region has 17 residues. CDR1 LNHNV and CDR2 YYDKDF come from the germline V gene (reference sequence). The CDR3 DNA sequence: TGTGCCACCAGCAGCTGGGGGGGTCCAACCATGGTCTACGAGCAGTACTTC. Residues: CATSSWGGPTMVYEQYF.

This clone was seen just once. This chain joins TRBV7-2 and TRBJ2-7; 10 bases line up with TRBD2. CDR1 and CDR2 from the germline V gene are SGHTA and FQGNSA. This CDR3 is built from 14 residues. V was pared by 4 bases and J by 4 bases, with 4 bases of the junction left unmatched. This chain's CDR3 is CASSSSGSNYEQYF. Here the CDR3 DNA reads TGTGCCAGCAGCTCTAGCGGGAGTAATTACGAGCAGTACTTC.

Regarding this clone: The same CDR3 is also encoded by other DNA sequences in this sample. The chain uses TRBV5-1 and TRBJ2-5; the D is unclear. The CDR3 has 13 residues. Trimming cost V 0 bases and J 2 bases, with 5 bases left between them. Germline values: CDR1 SGHRS, CDR2 YFSETQ. The CDR3 loop reads CASSLGQQETQYF. The CDR3 DNA reads TGCGCCAGCAGCTTGGGTCAGCAAGAGACCCAGTACTTC.

The genes are TRBV28 and TRBJ1-2, with 12 bases identical to TRBD1. The V segment lost 5 bases and the J segment 7 bases; nucleotides outside the gene matches: 11. The CDR3 is made up of 16 amino acids. Germline V gives CDR1 MDHEN, CDR2 SYDVKM. CDR3: CASSPLLGQGARGYTF. In nucleotides, the CDR3 is TGTGCCAGCAGTCCCCTCCTGGGACAGGGGGCGCGTGGCTACACCTTC.

This chain links TRBV7-8 with TRBJ2-5, with 9 positions matching TRBD2. Germline V lookup: CDR1 SGHVS, CDR2 FQNEAQ. CDR3 length equals 17 residues. V was pared by 5 bases and J by 5 bases, with 15 bases of the junction left unmatched. The CDR3 here is CASSHDGRAGGRETQYF. The CDR3 nucleotides are TGTGCCAGCAGCCATGACGGGAGGGCGGGGGGGCGTGAGACCCAGTACTTC.

The chain links TRBV6-5 to TRBJ2-7, with a weak D call TRBD1 (6 bases). Germline assignment: CDR1 MNHEY and CDR2 SVGAGI. The V and J ends lost 7 bases and 1 base respectively, with 14 bases between them. This CDR3 spans 14 amino acids. The CDR3 coding sequence is TGTGCCAGCAAACGAGCAGGGGTGTCCTACGAGCAGTACTTC. Translation: CASKRAGVSYEQYF.

A single count supports this clone. The V gene is TRBV28, the J gene TRBJ1-5; tentative D call: TRBD1 (5 bases). The CDR3 contains 16 residues. Germline CDR1 is MDHEN and CDR2 is SYDVKM. The V and J ends lost 3 bases and 1 base respectively, with 13 bases between them. The CDR3 loop is CASSFTAGLSNQPQHF. DNA for the CDR3: TGTGCCAGCAGTTTCACGGCAGGGCTAAGCAATCAGCCCCAGCATTTT.

The CDR3 protein is CASSDLSGGAHGEQFF. As DNA, the CDR3 is TGTGCCAGCAGCGATCTGAGCGGGGGGGCCCACGGTGAGCAGTTCTTC. The rearrangement uses TRBV7-3 and TRBJ2-1; 10 nucleotides line up with TRBD2. This CDR3 is built from 16 residues. V dropped 5 bases and J dropped 9; count of bases not matched to a gene: 13. Germline V gives CDR1 SGHTA, CDR2 FQGTGA.

About this clone: The sample carries other DNA sequences with the same CDR3. This chain joins TRBV20-1 and TRBJ1-1; D unresolved. From germline, CDR1 is DFQATT and CDR2 SNEGSKA (reference sequence). This CDR3 is 11 amino acids long. Between the trimmed V and J ends, which lost 6 bases and 1 base, there was a span of 6 bases. CDR3 sequence reads: CSARANTEAFF. The CDR3 DNA reads as TGCAGTGCGAGGGCGAACACTGAAGCTTTCTTT.

This clone was found once. The J gene is TRBJ2-2, the V gene TRBV6-4; no reliable D call. The germline V gene encodes CDR1 MRHNA and CDR2 SNTAGT. Trimming left V 6 bases short and J 5 bases short, with 13 bases between. The CDR3 has 14 residues. CDR3 nucleotides: TGTGCCAGCAGCTCCAGCCCCGGGACCGGGGAGCTGTTTTTT. Protein product: CASSSSPGTGELFF.

This rearrangement joins TRBV20-1 to TRBJ1-2, with a weak D call TRBD1 (6 bases). The CDR3 totals 11 residues. CDR1 is DFQATT and CDR2 is SNEGSKA in the germline V gene (reference sequence). Trimming took off 3 bases at V and 8 bases at J, with 10 bases between the two ends. As DNA, the CDR3 is TGCAGTGCTAGGGGCACAGGGGGCTACACCTTC. This sequence encodes CSARGTGGYTF.

This clone occurred a few times. This chain links TRBV6-6 with TRBJ2-7; 7 bases match TRBD1. This CDR3 contains 12 residues. V was pared by 8 bases and J by 3 bases, with 4 bases of the junction left unmatched. Per the germline V gene, CDR1 is MNHNY and CDR2 is SVGAGI (reference sequence). This CDR3 is CASRWDSYEQYF. Written as DNA, the CDR3 is TGTGCCAGCCGATGGGACAGCTACGAGCAGTACTTC.

The V gene is TRBV6-1, the J gene TRBJ1-1; 7 bases are a match to TRBD1. Germline loops: CDR1 MNHNS, CDR2 SASEGT. The CDR3 spans 13 residues. V was pared by 2 bases and J by 7 bases, with 4 bases of the junction left unmatched. CDR3 sequence: CASSEQGGHEAFF. The DNA of the CDR3 is TGTGCCAGCAGTGAACAGGGGGGACATGAAGCTTTCTTT.

This clone was found a few times. The V call is TRBV13, the J call TRBJ2-7, with 10 bases aligning to TRBD1. The CDR3 loop spans 16 amino acids. V was clipped by 5 bases and J by 4 bases; unmatched bases: 11. Per germline, CDR1 PRHDT and CDR2 FYEKMQ (reference sequence). CDR3 amino acids: CASSPQIGTGEYEQYF. The CDR3 region has the DNA TGTGCCAGCAGCCCTCAGATTGGGACAGGGGAATACGAGCAGTACTTC.

This chain uses TRBV27 with TRBJ1-2, with D unresolved. CDR1 is MNHEY and CDR2 is SMNVEV in the germline V gene (reference sequence). The CDR3 spans 13 residues. V lost 3 bases and J 3 bases, leaving 8 bases between the germline ends. The CDR3 DNA reads TGTGCCAGCAGTTTGCGGGGATACTATGGCTACACCTTC. Translating it yields CASSLRGYYGYTF.

V is TRBV7-2 and J is TRBJ2-7; 7 positions match TRBD1. Germline V gene data show CDR1 as SGHTA and CDR2 as FQGNSA. V was pared by 5 bases and J by 2 bases, with 9 bases of the junction left unmatched. There are 15 residues in the CDR3. In DNA, the CDR3 is TGTGCCAGCAGCCATTACTCCGGGACAGCCTACGAGCAGTACTTC. This gives the protein CASSHYSGTAYEQYF.

This chain uses TRBV28 with TRBJ1-5; D is unresolved. The V gene lost 6 bases and the J gene lost 9 bases, with 24 bases spanning the gap. The CDR3 totals 16 residues. Germline values: CDR1 MDHEN, CDR2 SYDVKM. The CDR3 reads CASSSGGRSLTGPQHF. CDR3 sequence (DNA): TGTGCCAGCAGCTCTGGAGGCAGAAGTCTTACGGGGCCCCAGCATTTT.

In DNA, the CDR3 is TGTGCCAGCAGCTTTCGAGGGTTACCTAATGAAAAACTGTTTTTT. Amino acids: CASSFRGLPNEKLFF. V usage is TRBV7-6 and J usage is TRBJ1-4; D unclear. CDR3 length equals 15 residues. Germline CDR1 is SGHVS and CDR2 is FNYEAQ. V was shortened by 3 bases and J by 3 bases, with 11 bases between the two germline ends.

V and J are TRBV30 and TRBJ1-2; 9 bases are shared with TRBD1. CDR3 length equals 16 residues. V lost 4 bases and J lost 4; bases outside the gene matches: 13. CDR1 is GTSNPN and CDR2 is SVGIG in the germline V gene (reference sequence). The CDR3 bases are TGTGCCTGGACCCGGGACAGGGCCCCGTTGATCTATGGCTACACCTTC. It codes for CAWTRDRAPLIYGYTF.

Concerning this clone itself: Its ends do not fully match the called genes, so a read error is possible. V is TRBV5-8 and J is TRBJ1-1, with TRBD1 matching over 11 bases. This CDR3 comprises 15 residues. In germline, CDR1 is SGHTS, CDR2 YDEGEE. CDR3 amino acids: CAGSRGQGADTEAFF. CDR3 nucleotide sequence: TGTGCCGGCAGTCGCGGACAGGGGGCGGACACTGAAGCTTTCTTT.